This record concerns one T cell receptor beta chain sequence. What it binds is unknown. From germline, CDR1 is SGHTA and CDR2 FQGTGA. The CDR3 sequence is 15 residues long. Trimming took 1 base from V and 4 from J; bases not matched to a gene: 1. The data were taken from a study of cytomegalovirus exposure and HLA in healthy donors. Overall study findings and caveats: Later genetic work tied a missense DCLRE1C variant to beta-chain V and J trimming. In all likelihood, a cluster of highly shared sequence variants was a sequencing artifact. Later, an analysis found that common viral pathogens appeared to be linked with several of the most significant clusters. As a later analysis revealed, most CMV-associated TCR beta chains appeared HLA-restricted.

The primer mix had 60 Vbeta and 13 Jbeta primers. Measured with immunoSEQ multiplex PCR; TCRdb has only the in-frame clones, and not every one. The data show just over 200,000 clones, 70% to 85% seen once. The chain carries TRBV7-3 and TRBJ2-2; 9 nucleotides align to TRBD2. Sequencing used PBMCs. The source is a man aged 45 to 65 in good health and CMV-seronegative. This CDR3 reads CASSLIAGATGELFF. The CDR3 DNA reads as TGTGCCAGCAGCTTAATAGCGGGAGCCACCGGGGAGCTGTTTTTT.